This T cell receptor (beta chain) stems from a study of cytomegalovirus exposure and HLA in healthy donors. Study observations and caveats: For most subjects, TCR beta sequences were reported to predict HLA-A and HLA-B alleles with accuracy.

Use of 60 Vbeta and 13 Jbeta primers characterized the PCR. This table comes from immunoSEQ multiplex PCR, and its TCRdb copy is limited to in-frame clones, with some not included. The sample lists about 150,000 clones, over 70% occurring once. About this clone: Antigen: not known.

This CDR3 has 13 amino acids. V lost 7 bases, J lost 5 bases, and 7 bases stayed unmatched. Germline V gene data show CDR1 as LNHDA and CDR2 as SQIVND (reference sequence). The V call is TRBV19, the J call TRBJ2-5; 7 nucleotides match TRBD1. This clonotype was obtained from a man aged 45 to 65 in good health and CMV-seropositive. The sequenced sample consisted of PBMCs. In DNA, the CDR3 is TGTGCCAGTAAACAGGGGACGGGCGAGACCCAGTACTTC. Translated, it gives CASKQGTGETQYF.